Only a few counts were recorded for the clone carrying this T cell receptor (beta chain). The germline V gene has CDR1 MNHNS and CDR2 SASEGT. Trimming removed 8 bases at V and 8 bases at J, with 14 bases between. The CDR3 has 12 amino acids. Both iRepertoire HTBI primers and Arm-PCR of CDR3 regions were used to build the TCR beta libraries. Each CDR3 protein is one row after TCRdb ran MiXCR on the multiplex PCR reads. Of 680,000 or so distinct CDR3 sequences listed, roughly 15% are singletons. Time point indicated: newly diagnosed GD, antithyroid drugs for less than 3 months. Researchers made the TCR library from RNA that was extracted from PBMCs. The data were obtained in a study of regulatory T cells in long-lasting Graves disease. In addition, the sample was reused for a study of T cells in Graves' hyperthyroidism and ophthalmopathy. That work adds: Carried out on the TCR CDR3, a first-round RT-PCR used the HTBI primer set. Also found in blood were most expanded thyroid clonotypes above 0.001.

This chain links TRBV6-1 with TRBJ2-3; D is ambiguous. The sequences come from peripheral blood mononuclear cells (PBMCs), collected at new diagnosis, from a patient treated with antithyroid drugs. This TCR was sampled from a woman under 40 with Graves disease. The CDR3 is CASGRGLGTQYF. The CDR3 bases are TGTGCCAGCGGGCGTGGGCTGGGTACGCAGTATTTT.